The 16 T cell receptor beta chains given below trace back to one sample, sequenced in a study of T-cell reconstitution after alpha-beta-depleted transplantation in children. The authors prepared the TCRbeta library with unique molecular identifiers. TCRdb analysed the PCR reads with MiXCR anew, one entry per CDR3 protein. The sample lists 200,000 to 300,000 distinct CDR3 sequences, more than 10% occurring once. The sample in question was PBMCs from the stem cell graft donor, obtained from the stem cell graft. These receptors all stem from a human donor who donated a stem cell graft to a child with acute lymphoblastic leukemia.

This clonotype came up many times. The chain is built from TRBV10-3 and TRBJ2-2; 7 bases are a match to TRBD1. CDR1 and CDR2 from the germline V gene are ENHRY and SYGVKD. Trimming cost V 4 bases and J 3 bases; bases outside gene matches: 2. The CDR3 is 14 amino acids. Here the CDR3 reads CAISVGQHTGELFF. The DNA of the CDR3 is TGTGCCATCAGTGTGGGACAGCACACCGGGGAGCTGTTTTTT.

This clonotype has only a few counts. The V and J genes are TRBV30 and TRBJ1-5; D remains unclear. The germline V gene encodes CDR1 GTSNPN and CDR2 SVGIG (reference sequence). The CDR3 extends over 15 amino acids. V was clipped by 1 base and J by 2 bases, with 12 bases between them. The CDR3 coding sequence is TGTGCCTGGAGTGATGGGAGAGGTGGCAATCAGCCCCAGCATTTT. Residues: CAWSDGRGGNQPQHF.

There are many counts of this clonotype. The V gene is TRBV10-3, the J gene TRBJ2-1; 8 nucleotides align to TRBD2. CDR3 size: 15 residues. Per the germline V gene, CDR1 is ENHRY and CDR2 is SYGVKD. The V and J ends lost 4 bases and 2 bases, in that order; junction bases with no gene match: 4. Written as DNA, the CDR3 is TGTGCCATCAGTGCGGCGGGGGGCACCTACAATGAGCAGTTCTTC. Translation: CAISAAGGTYNEQFF.

This sequence joins TRBV7-9 and TRBJ2-3; TRBD2 might be the D (5 bases). The CDR3 covers 17 residues. Germline lookup yields CDR1 SEHNR and CDR2 FQNEAQ (reference sequence). Trimming cost V 6 bases and J 0 bases, with 19 bases left between them. The DNA for the CDR3 is TGTGCCAGCAGACCTCCCCTGGAGGACTGGAGCACAGATACGCAGTATTTT. Translation gives CASRPPLEDWSTDTQYF.

The sample holds many counts of this clonotype. CDR3 sequence: CASSPYVAGDYEQYF. The DNA of the CDR3 is TGTGCCAGCAGTCCCTATGTAGCGGGGGACTACGAGCAGTACTTC. The chain links TRBV25-1 to TRBJ2-7; 9 bases map to TRBD2. V lost 5 bases and J lost 3; bases outside the gene matches: 8. Per the germline V gene, CDR1 is MGHDK and CDR2 is SYGVNS. The CDR3 length is 15 residues.

This clonotype was seen at least ten times. J is TRBJ1-3 and V is TRBV28; the D is unclear. V dropped 2 bases and J dropped 6 bases, with 11 bases sitting between them. Germline CDR1 reads MDHEN; CDR2 reads SYDVKM. This CDR3 has 14 amino acids. CDR3 amino acids: CASSLDWMENTIYF. As DNA, the CDR3 is TGTGCCAGCAGTTTAGACTGGATGGAAAACACCATATATTTT.

This clonotype was recorded many times. This rearrangement joins TRBV9 to TRBJ2-7; weak D call: TRBD1 (7 bases). Trimming cost V 4 bases and J 7 bases, with 18 bases left between them. This CDR3 is 14 amino acids long. Germline V lookup: CDR1 SGDLS, CDR2 YYNGEE. CDR3 coding DNA: TGTGCCAGCAGCCCACAGGGCCAGGGGGGAGAGCAGTACTTC. This sequence encodes CASSPQGQGGEQYF.

This clonotype was observed at least ten times. The chain employs TRBV7-2 and TRBJ2-5, with 10 nucleotides matching TRBD2. With 5 bases clipped from V and 4 bases from J, the junction kept 13 bases outside the gene matches. CDR1 and CDR2 from the germline V gene are SGHTA and FQGNSA. This CDR3 contains 17 residues. CDR3 in DNA: TGTGCCAGCAGCCCACAGGGCAGCGGGGGGGCAAGAGAGACCCAGTACTTC. Its protein is CASSPQGSGGARETQYF.

This clonotype was picked up a small number of times. This chain uses TRBV5-6 with TRBJ2-5, with D tentatively TRBD1 or TRBD2 (6 bases each). CDR3 length: 20 residues. The germline V gene encodes CDR1 SGHDT and CDR2 YYEEEE. Trimming removed 4 bases from V and 1 base from J, with 29 bases in between. Here the CDR3 reads CASSLARGQRPGGAQETQYF. The CDR3 bases are TGTGCCAGCAGCCTGGCGAGAGGACAGCGGCCCGGCGGGGCCCAAGAGACCCAGTACTTC.

This clonotype was seen at least ten times. The chain has TRBV10-3 and TRBJ2-6; 7 bases are a match to TRBD2. The V gene's germline CDR1 is ENHRY and CDR2 SYGVKD. This CDR3 is 16 amino acids long. V lost 0 bases to trimming and J lost 4 bases; unmatched junction nucleotides: 3. CDR3 sequence: CAISESGGMGANVLTF. DNA for the CDR3: TGTGCCATCAGTGAGTCCGGGGGGATGGGGGCCAACGTCCTGACTTTC.

There are many counts of this clonotype. The V and J genes are TRBV27 and TRBJ1-4, with D unclear. CDR3 length equals 14 residues. Germline lookup yields CDR1 MNHEY and CDR2 SMNVEV (reference sequence). Trimming removed 3 bases from V and 5 bases from J, with 10 bases in between. The CDR3 sequence: CASSFSGVNEKLFF. The DNA for the CDR3 is TGTGCCAGCAGTTTTTCCGGGGTGAATGAAAAACTGTTTTTT.

In its sample, this clonotype was seen many times. The J gene is TRBJ2-1, the V gene TRBV10-2; D tentatively reads TRBD1 or TRBD2 (6 bases each). The germline V and J ends were trimmed by 2 bases and 4 bases, with 12 bases remaining between them. The CDR3 has 15 amino acids. CDR1 is WSHSY, CDR2 SAAADI, per germline. CDR3 loop: CASSEGGRRYNEQFF. CDR3 DNA: TGCGCCAGCAGTGAGGGGGGGCGCAGGTACAATGAGCAGTTCTTC.

This clonotype was seen at least ten times. The V and J genes are TRBV4-3 and TRBJ1-1; TRBD1 matches 8 bases. This CDR3 has 16 amino acids. V lost 1 base, J lost 10 bases, and 14 bases stayed unmatched. Germline CDR1 and CDR2: LGHNA and YSLEER. CDR3: CASSQVGTGYTTGAFF. In DNA form, the CDR3 reads TGCGCCAGCAGCCAAGTTGGGACAGGCTATACAACGGGAGCTTTCTTT.

This clonotype was observed at least ten times. The rearrangement uses TRBV28 and TRBJ2-7, with D maybe TRBD1 (6 bases). V gave up 9 bases and J gave up 1 base, with 22 bases separating them. Germline V gene lookup returns CDR1 MDHEN and CDR2 SYDVKM. The length of the CDR3 is 16 residues. The CDR3 here is CASSFSGGRRSYEQYF. The CDR3 DNA sequence: TGTGCCAGTTCGTTTAGTGGGGGCAGGCGATCCTACGAGCAGTACTTC.

About this clonotype itself: This may stem from a read error, because a much larger clone lies one nucleotide away. J is TRBJ2-1 and V is TRBV19; D might be TRBD1 (5 bases). There are 15 residues in the CDR3. Germline lookup yields CDR1 LNHDA and CDR2 SQIVND (reference sequence). CDR3 sequence reads: CASTTTGPSYTEQFF. CDR3 sequence (DNA): TGTGCCAGTACTACCACAGGTCCTTCCTACACTGAGCAGTTCTTC.

This clonotype was recorded many times. The V and J genes are TRBV4-2 and TRBJ2-6, with TRBD2 matching over 8 bases. The V gene's germline CDR1 is LGHNA and CDR2 YNFKEQ. V gave up 1 base and J gave up 2 bases; unmatched junction bases: 10. The CDR3 sequence is 19 residues long. CDR3 sequence reads: CASSQVLAGPGPGANVLTF. The DNA of the CDR3 is TGTGCCAGCAGCCAAGTGCTAGCGGGCCCTGGTCCTGGGGCCAACGTCCTGACTTTC.